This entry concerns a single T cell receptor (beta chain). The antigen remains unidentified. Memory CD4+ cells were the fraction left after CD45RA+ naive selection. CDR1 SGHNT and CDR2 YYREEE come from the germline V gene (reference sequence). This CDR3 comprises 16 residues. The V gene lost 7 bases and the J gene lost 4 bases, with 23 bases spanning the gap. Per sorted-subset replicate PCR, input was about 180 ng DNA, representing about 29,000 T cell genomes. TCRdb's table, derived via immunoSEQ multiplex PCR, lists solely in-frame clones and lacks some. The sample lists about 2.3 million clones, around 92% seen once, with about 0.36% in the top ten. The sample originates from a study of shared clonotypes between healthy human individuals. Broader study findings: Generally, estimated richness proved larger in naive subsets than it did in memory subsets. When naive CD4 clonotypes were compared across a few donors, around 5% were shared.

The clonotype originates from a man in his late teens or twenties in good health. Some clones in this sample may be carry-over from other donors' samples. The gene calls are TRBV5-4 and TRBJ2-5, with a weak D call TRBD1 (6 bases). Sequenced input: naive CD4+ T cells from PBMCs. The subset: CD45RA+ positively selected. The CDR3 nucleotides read TGTGCCAGCGGACCTGGGAGCAGGGGCTACGGAGAGACCCAGTACTTC. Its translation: CASGPGSRGYGETQYF.